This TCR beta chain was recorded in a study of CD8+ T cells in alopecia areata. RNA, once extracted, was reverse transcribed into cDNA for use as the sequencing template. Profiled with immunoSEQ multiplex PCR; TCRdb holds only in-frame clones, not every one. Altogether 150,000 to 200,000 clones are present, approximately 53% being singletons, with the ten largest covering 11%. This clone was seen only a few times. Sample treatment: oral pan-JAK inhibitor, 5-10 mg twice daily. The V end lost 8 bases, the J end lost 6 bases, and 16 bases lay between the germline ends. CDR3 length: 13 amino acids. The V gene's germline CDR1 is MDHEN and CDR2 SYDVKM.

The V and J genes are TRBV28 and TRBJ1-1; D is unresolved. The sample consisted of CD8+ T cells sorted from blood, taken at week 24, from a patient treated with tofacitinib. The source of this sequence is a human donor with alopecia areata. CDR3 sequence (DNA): TGTGCCAGCTTCCTTCTCCCGGGCTCTGAAGCTTTCTTT. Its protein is CASFLLPGSEAFF.